This T cell receptor (beta chain) is from a study of T cells after yellow fever vaccination. Study-level findings and limits: From the bulk population, abundant clonotypes could contaminate and appear within FACS-sorted repertoires.

This clonotype was seen many times. Its antigen is as yet unknown. MiXCR, run by TCRdb on the 5' RACE reads, gives a single entry per CDR3 protein. The repertoire has around 330,000 distinct CDR3 sequences, roughly 3.5% of them found once; the top ten carry 23%. The CDR3 loop spans 15 amino acids. J lost 5 bases, V lost 0 bases, and 5 bases had no gene match. Germline CDR1 and CDR2: DFQATT and SNEGSKA (reference sequence). The source is a man between 18 and 35 years old who received the YFV17D yellow fever vaccine. The chain uses TRBV20-1 and TRBJ2-3; 10 nucleotides match TRBD2. Specimen: PBMCs, collected on the day of the yellow fever booster vaccination. The CDR3 DNA sequence: TGCAGTGCTAGAGATGAGCGGGGGGGCAAAGATACGCAGTATTTT. It is translated as CSARDERGGKDTQYF.